These 16 T cell receptor beta chains share one sample of origin, sequenced in a study of shared clonotypes between healthy human individuals. This table comes from immunoSEQ multiplex PCR, and its TCRdb copy is limited to in-frame clones, with some not included. The sample holds about 340,000 clones, roughly 70% seen once. The sequenced sample consisted of memory CD4+ T cells sorted from blood. Stated subset: CD45RA-negative fraction. The source is a man in his thirties or forties in good health.

This clone was picked up one time. The chain has TRBV7-9 and TRBJ2-7; D is unresolved. V was cut by 1 base and J by 3 bases, with 7 bases left in between. This CDR3 is built from 13 residues. From germline, CDR1 is SEHNR and CDR2 FQNEAQ (reference sequence). The CDR3 reads CASSLEAYYEQYF. CDR3 nucleotides: TGTGCCAGCAGCTTAGAAGCTTACTACGAGCAGTACTTC.

V gene TRBV4-1 combines with J gene TRBJ1-5, with D maybe TRBD1 (5 bases). This CDR3 has 13 residues. Trimming pared 4 bases from V and 6 bases from J, leaving 10 bases between. The germline CDR1 and CDR2 sequences are MGHRA and YSYEKL. CDR3 in DNA: TGCGCCAGCAGCCGACCTAGGGGTCAGCCCCAGCATTTT. Amino acid sequence: CASSRPRGQPQHF.

The chain combines TRBV19 with TRBJ2-7; a weak D match, TRBD1 (6 bases). Trimming cost V 3 bases and J 2 bases, with 8 bases left between them. The CDR3 is 13 amino acids. The V gene's germline CDR1 is LNHDA and CDR2 SQIVND (reference sequence). CDR3 bases: TGTGCCAGTAGTATCAGGGGAACCTACGAGCAGTACTTC. This sequence encodes CASSIRGTYEQYF.

This clone was counted between two and nine times. This chain connects TRBV28 to TRBJ1-5; no reliable D call. This CDR3 contains 15 residues. Per germline, CDR1 MDHEN and CDR2 SYDVKM. Trimming stripped 3 bases from V and 9 bases from J, with 18 bases between. The CDR3 region is CASSFLILGMGPQHF. CDR3 bases: TGTGCCAGCAGTTTCCTAATCCTAGGCATGGGGCCCCAGCATTTT.

This clone was found a few times. J is TRBJ1-4 and V is TRBV7-9; 8 nucleotides agree with TRBD1. The V gene end was trimmed by 4 bases and the J gene end by 3 bases; junction bases not matched to a gene: 1. Germline V gene lookup returns CDR1 SEHNR and CDR2 FQNEAQ (reference sequence). CDR3 length: 14 amino acids. CDR3 coding DNA: TGTGCCAGCAGCTGGACAGGGTCTAATGAAAAACTGTTTTTT. Protein: CASSWTGSNEKLFF. Variable domain in full (rest from reference TRBV7-9 and TRBJ1-4): DTGVSQNPRHKITKRGQNVTFRCDPISEHNRLYWYRQTLGQGPEFLTYFQNEAQLEKSRLLSDRFSAERPKGSFSTLEIQRTEQGDSAMYLCASSWTGSNEKLFFGSGTQLSVL.

The rearrangement joins TRBV5-1 to TRBJ2-5; TRBD1 matches 11 bases. The CDR3 is made up of 18 amino acids. V lost 0 bases and J lost 5; bases outside the gene matches: 12. The V gene's germline CDR1 is SGHRS and CDR2 YFSETQ. CDR3 residues: CASSLGTGGSLAGETQYF. The CDR3 DNA reads as TGCGCCAGCAGCTTGGGGACAGGGGGCTCTCTAGCAGGGGAGACCCAGTACTTC.

This clone was recorded once. This rearrangement joins TRBV30 to TRBJ2-5; no reliable D call. This CDR3 comprises 14 residues. The V end lost 7 bases, the J end lost 3 bases, and 18 bases lay between the germline ends. Germline CDR1 GTSNPN, CDR2 SVGIG (reference sequence). The CDR3 loop is CAYTMVGRKETQYF. CDR3 sequence (DNA): TGTGCCTACACCATGGTGGGTCGGAAAGAGACCCAGTACTTC.

The gene calls are TRBV5-6 and TRBJ2-1, with unresolved D. The length of the CDR3 is 18 residues. Trimming shortened V by 4 bases and J by 4 bases, and 24 bases separated the two germline ends. Germline V CDR1 and CDR2: SGHDT, YYEEEE. Here the CDR3 DNA reads TGTGCCAGCAGCCCTGCTCTGGCGCAGGTGGGGTATTACAATGAGCAGTTCTTC. Translated: CASSPALAQVGYYNEQFF.

The CDR3 is CASSTSHGNEQYF. CDR3 DNA sequence: TGTGCCAGCAGCACCTCACACGGAAACGAGCAGTACTTC. This sequence joins TRBV5-4 and TRBJ2-7; D is uncertain. Per the germline V gene, CDR1 is SGHNT and CDR2 is YYREEE (reference sequence). The CDR3 spans 13 residues. Between the trimmed V and J ends, which lost 4 bases and 5 bases, there was a span of 13 bases. Using reference TRBV5-4 and TRBJ2-7 for the parts outside the CDR3, the full variable domain is ETGVTQSPTHLIKTRGQQVTLRCSSQSGHNTVSWYQQALGQGPQFIFQYYREEENGRGNFPPRFSGLQFPNYSSELNVNALELDDSALYLCASSTSHGNEQYFGPGTRLTVT.

The chain recombines TRBV11-1 with TRBJ1-2, with a weak D call TRBD1 (5 bases). Trimming took 3 bases from V and 8 from J, leaving 16 bases between them. Germline V gene sequence: CDR1 SGHAT, CDR2 FQDESV (reference sequence). CDR3 length equals 14 residues. In DNA, the CDR3 is TGTGCCAGCAGCTTGGTCCAGGGCGCATGGGGCTACACCTTC. Residues: CASSLVQGAWGYTF.

CDR3 nucleotides: TGTGCCAGCGGGGAAGACAGGGCATTAATTGAAGCTTTCTTT. It yields the protein CASGEDRALIEAFF. The V gene is TRBV6-1, the J gene TRBJ1-1; 7 bases agree with TRBD1. The CDR3 is 14 amino acids. Germline loops: CDR1 MNHNS, CDR2 SASEGT. The V segment lost 8 bases and the J segment 7 bases; nucleotides outside the gene matches: 13.

The chain joins TRBV5-1 to TRBJ2-7; D could derive from TRBD1 or TRBD2 (5 bases each). V lost 4 bases, J lost 6 bases, and 17 bases lay in between. Germline loops: CDR1 SGHRS, CDR2 YFSETQ. The CDR3 sequence is 14 residues long. The CDR3 region is CASSNSGAIREQYF. The CDR3 nucleotides read TGCGCCAGCAGCAATTCCGGGGCAATTCGCGAGCAGTACTTC.

Note on this clone: Within the sample, other DNA sequences also encode this same CDR3. The J gene is TRBJ1-1, the V gene TRBV7-6; D is possibly TRBD1 (6 bases). V lost 5 bases to trimming and J lost 2 bases, with 9 bases between them. This CDR3 has 13 residues. CDR1 SGHVS and CDR2 FNYEAQ come from the germline V gene. The CDR3 DNA reads as TGTGCCAGCAGCGCGGACAGTAACACTGAAGCTTTCTTT. Its translation: CASSADSNTEAFF.

The V and J genes are TRBV19 and TRBJ2-2; 9 bases agree with TRBD2. Germline V CDR1 and CDR2: LNHDA, SQIVND (reference sequence). This CDR3 has 15 amino acids. The ends lost 6 bases at V and 0 bases at J; junction bases unmatched: 2. This CDR3 reads CASRLAGANTGELFF. The CDR3 coding sequence is TGTGCCAGTAGATTAGCGGGAGCGAACACCGGGGAGCTGTTTTTT.

The rearrangement links TRBV7-9 to TRBJ2-1; a weak D match, TRBD1 (7 bases). Germline V gene sequence: CDR1 SEHNR, CDR2 FQNEAQ (reference sequence). This CDR3 is 16 amino acids long. V gave up 6 bases and J gave up 4 bases, with 19 bases separating them. The CDR3 nucleotides read TGTGCCAGCAGTCCTCTTGGAGGGGGCGCTTACAATGAGCAGTTCTTC. It encodes CASSPLGGGAYNEQFF.

V usage is TRBV7-2 and J usage is TRBJ2-2; TRBD2 matches at 7 bases. The germline V gene encodes CDR1 SGHTA and CDR2 FQGNSA. CDR3 size: 15 residues. The V gene end was trimmed by 5 bases and the J gene end by 6 bases; junction bases not matched to a gene: 9. The CDR3 sequence: CASSAGGGFSGELFF. CDR3 in DNA: TGTGCCAGCAGCGCTGGGGGGGGTTTTTCCGGGGAGCTGTTTTTT.